One sample yielded the 19 T cell receptor beta chains listed below, sequenced in a study of long-term antiretroviral therapy in people with HIV. immunoSEQ v3.0 was run at survey level. Repertoires were generated with immunoSEQ multiplex PCR, while TCRdb's copy carries only in-frame clones and drops some. The sample gives 23,000 or so clones, 80% to 85% of which show up once; more than 13% is in the top ten. The source material was unsorted PBMCs, sampled around 4.1 years after starting antiretroviral therapy. These receptors came from a man between 25 and 39 years old with HIV.

V gene TRBV9 combines with J gene TRBJ2-3, with 7 nucleotides matching TRBD2. V lost 3 bases to trimming and J lost 3 bases; unmatched junction nucleotides: 19. The CDR3 is 19 amino acids. The germline V gene has CDR1 SGDLS and CDR2 YYNGEE. CDR3 sequence (DNA): TGTGCCAGCAGCGACGGCAAGCTAGAATCTAGCGGCTATACAGATACGCAGTATTTT. Its protein product is CASSDGKLESSGYTDTQYF.

V is TRBV13 and J is TRBJ1-4; TRBD1 matches at 9 bases. V dropped 3 bases and J dropped 12; count of bases not matched to a gene: 11. The germline V gene encodes CDR1 PRHDT and CDR2 FYEKMQ (reference sequence). CDR3 size: 15 residues. CDR3 sequence: CASSFGTGGHGELFF. The CDR3 nucleotides are TGTGCCAGCAGCTTCGGCACAGGGGGCCACGGGGAACTGTTTTTT.

The chain couples TRBV2 to TRBJ2-1, with D uncertain. The CDR3 has 15 residues. Trimming left V 2 bases short and J 0 bases short, with 8 bases between. Germline values: CDR1 SNHLY, CDR2 FYNNEI. As DNA, the CDR3 is TGTGCCAGCAGTGAACCCCAGAGCTCCTACAATGAGCAGTTCTTC. The encoded protein is CASSEPQSSYNEQFF.

This clone is deemed large. The chain is built from TRBV7-6 and TRBJ1-1; 7 nucleotides line up with TRBD1. Germline-derived CDR1 and CDR2 are SGHVS and FNYEAQ. With V trimmed by 1 base and J by 3 bases, 5 bases remained unmatched. This CDR3 region has 15 residues. CDR3 sequence reads: CASSLGGGADTEAFF. CDR3 DNA: TGTGCCAGCAGCTTAGGAGGGGGCGCCGACACTGAAGCTTTCTTT. Combining the CDR3 with reference TRBV7-6 and TRBJ1-1 gives the whole variable domain GAGVSQSPRYKVTKRGQDVALRCDPISGHVSLYWYRQALGQGPEFLTYFNYEAQQDKSGLPNDRFSAERPEGSISTLTIQRTEQRDSAMYRCASSLGGGADTEAFFGQGTRLTVV.

This chain joins TRBV9 and TRBJ1-4; D not certain. The V gene's germline CDR1 is SGDLS and CDR2 YYNGEE. The V gene lost 0 bases and the J gene lost 0 bases, with 6 bases spanning the gap. CDR3 size: 15 residues. The CDR3 bases are TGTGCCAGCAGCGTAGCCGATACAACTAATGAAAAACTGTTTTTT. Protein: CASSVADTTNEKLFF.

The gene calls are TRBV7-9 and TRBJ2-6, with D tentatively TRBD1 (6 bases). Germline V gives CDR1 SEHNR, CDR2 FQNEAQ (reference sequence). Deletions cut 4 bases from V and 1 base from J, with 17 bases between. The CDR3 runs 18 residues. The CDR3 nucleotides read TGTGCCAGCAGCTGGGGGCAGGGGTTCCCGTCTGGGGCCAACGTCCTGACTTTC. This codes for CASSWGQGFPSGANVLTF.

The chain employs TRBV15 and TRBJ2-5; D not certain. The V end was cut by 0 bases, the J end by 4 bases, with 9 bases between. Germline V gene lookup returns CDR1 LNHNV and CDR2 YYDKDF (reference sequence). The CDR3 has 14 amino acids. The CDR3 DNA sequence: TGTGCCACCAGCAGAGATCATCGGTTAGAGACCCAGTACTTC. Amino acids: CATSRDHRLETQYF.

This rearrangement joins TRBV4-3 to TRBJ2-7; D is uncertain. The V gene's germline CDR1 is LGHNA and CDR2 YSLEER. This CDR3 region has 15 residues. V lost 3 bases and J 0 bases, leaving 12 bases between the germline ends. CDR3 sequence (DNA): TGCGCCAGCAGCCATTCGACATCCCCCTCCTACGAGCAGTACTTC. It specifies CASSHSTSPSYEQYF.

The chain links TRBV15 to TRBJ2-3; TRBD2 matches at 8 bases. Germline CDR1 and CDR2: LNHNV and YYDKDF (reference sequence). CDR3 size: 15 residues. V gave up 2 bases and J gave up 4 bases; unmatched junction bases: 5. The chain's CDR3 is CATSRSGGAADTQYF. Here the CDR3 DNA reads TGTGCCACCAGCAGATCCGGGGGGGCCGCAGATACGCAGTATTTT.

This clone has only a few counts. The chain couples TRBV5-6 to TRBJ2-7; 10 nucleotides agree with TRBD1. J lost 4 bases, V lost 6 bases, and 7 bases had no gene match. Germline assignment: CDR1 SGHDT and CDR2 YYEEEE. This CDR3 is built from 14 residues. The CDR3 DNA is TGTGCCAGCACCATAGGGACAGGGGTTTACGAGCAGTACTTC. Translating gives CASTIGTGVYEQYF.

The chain joins TRBV6-1 to TRBJ2-7, with TRBD1 identical over 9 bases. Per the germline V gene, CDR1 is MNHNS and CDR2 is SASEGT. The CDR3 extends over 15 amino acids. Trimming removed 4 bases from V and 7 bases from J; junction bases left unmatched: 11. The CDR3 DNA reads TGTGCCAGCAGTGCCCTGGACAGGGGATTAGGGGAGCAGTACTTC. It encodes CASSALDRGLGEQYF.

About this clone: This specimen includes other DNA sequences encoding the same CDR3. The V gene is TRBV18, the J gene TRBJ1-6; D call uncertain. Germline V gives CDR1 KGHSH, CDR2 LQKENI. The CDR3 consists of 15 residues. The V end was cut by 2 bases, the J end by 5 bases, with 10 bases between. The CDR3 nucleotides are TGTGCCAGCTCACCATACGGGATAGATAATTCACCCCTCCACTTT. It translates to CASSPYGIDNSPLHF.

The V gene is TRBV7-9, the J gene TRBJ2-5, with 7 bases matching TRBD1. Germline trimming cut 3 bases from V and 4 bases from J; bases unmatched to any gene: 11. CDR1 SEHNR and CDR2 FQNEAQ come from the germline V gene (reference sequence). This CDR3 is built from 16 residues. CDR3: CASSLRGQGKVETQYF. CDR3 nucleotide sequence: TGTGCCAGCAGCTTGAGGGGGCAGGGAAAGGTAGAGACCCAGTACTTC.

This clone was counted once. The chain has TRBV7-9 and TRBJ1-1; no clear D. Between the trimmed V and J ends, which lost 7 bases and 0 bases, there was a span of 12 bases. Looked up from germline, CDR1 is SEHNR and CDR2 is FQNEAQ (reference sequence). The CDR3 has 14 amino acids. The CDR3 nucleotides are TGTGCCAGCATTGGGGTGTCCATGAACACTGAAGCTTTCTTT. It yields the protein CASIGVSMNTEAFF.

The chain couples TRBV30 to TRBJ2-7; TRBD1 is a possible D gene (6 bases). This CDR3 is built from 12 residues. Germline V gives CDR1 GTSNPN, CDR2 SVGIG (reference sequence). Between the trimmed V and J ends, which lost 8 bases and 3 bases, there was a span of 14 bases. The CDR3 region has the DNA TGTGCCGGGGGCGGAGAGAACTACGAGCAGTACTTC. It encodes CAGGGENYEQYF.

This chain joins TRBV5-1 and TRBJ1-1; 8 bases match TRBD1. Germline V CDR1 and CDR2: SGHRS, YFSETQ. The CDR3 extends over 14 amino acids. V lost 2 bases to trimming and J lost 3 bases; unmatched junction nucleotides: 3. The CDR3 DNA sequence: TGCGCCAGCAGCTTACAGGGGGAGGACACTGAAGCTTTCTTT. Translating gives CASSLQGEDTEAFF.

This clone showed up just a few times. The V call is TRBV7-8, the J call TRBJ2-6; D remains unclear. The V end lost 6 bases, the J end lost 4 bases, and 13 bases lay between the germline ends. Germline V lookup: CDR1 SGHVS, CDR2 FQNEAQ. This CDR3 has 15 residues. The CDR3 DNA reads TGTGCCAGCAGGTCCGGACGTACCGGGGCCAACGTCCTGACTTTC. It translates to CASRSGRTGANVLTF.

This sequence joins TRBV2 and TRBJ2-2; tentative D call: TRBD1 (5 bases). The germline V gene has CDR1 SNHLY and CDR2 FYNNEI. With 6 bases removed from V and 5 bases from J, the gap between germline ends came to 10 bases. The CDR3 is 13 residues long. CDR3 coding DNA: TGTGCCAGCAGGAAGACAGTGACCGGGGAGCTGTTTTTT. Amino acids: CASRKTVTGELFF.

This rearrangement joins TRBV7-9 to TRBJ2-1, with D hard to call. Germline CDR1 reads SEHNR; CDR2 reads FQNEAQ (reference sequence). This CDR3 comprises 12 residues. The ends were cut back, 3 bases at V and 7 bases at J, with 7 bases in the middle. The DNA for the CDR3 is TGTGCCAGCAGCTTTAAGGGTAATGAGCAGTTCTTC. It encodes CASSFKGNEQFF.